The sequence of this T cell receptor beta chain was determined in a study of T cells after yellow fever vaccination. The sample holds many counts of this clonotype. Germline loops: CDR1 SGDLS, CDR2 YYNGEE. Trimming removed 4 bases from V and 4 bases from J, with 18 bases in between. This CDR3 region has 16 residues. TCRdb reprocessed the 5' RACE reads via MiXCR and lists one record per CDR3 protein. The repertoire holds roughly 160,000 distinct CDR3 sequences, with 9.3% as singletons. The sequence was collected from a young man who received the YFV17D yellow fever vaccine. Source: CD8+ T cells sorted from PBMCs, taken 45 days after the yellow fever booster vaccination. The chain uses TRBV9 and TRBJ1-3, with D perhaps TRBD1 (6 bases). The CDR3 coding sequence is TGTGCCAGCAGCCTACGTGGGGGGGCCGCAGGAAACACCATATATTTT. The encoded protein is CASSLRGGAAGNTIYF. Using reference TRBV9 and TRBJ1-3 for the parts outside the CDR3, the full variable domain is DSGVTQTPKHLITATGQRVTLRCSPRSGDLSVYWYQQSLDQGLQFLIQYYNGEERAKGNILERFSAQQFPDLHSELNLSSLELGDSALYFCASSLRGGAAGNTIYFGEGSWLTVV.